One sample yielded the 30 T cell receptor beta chains listed below, sequenced in a study of patients and donors after allogeneic stem cell transplantation (dated by TCRdb to the early 2020s). The library was generated by RT-PCR. The sample was run on a NextSeq 550. Using fastp trimming at Q25 and MiXCR clonotype assembly, TCRdb reanalyzed the public sequencing data and kept in-frame beta chains. CDR3 protein sequences are deduplicated, and each keeps its most common genes and DNA. This sample comprises under 200,000 distinct CDR3 sequences, about 24% of them detected only once. The ten largest clones represent about 24% of the sample. The sequencing sample was made of blood, either unsorted or a sorted T cell fraction (not recorded which). The receptors were sampled from a human donor who was either an allogeneic HSCT recipient or a stem cell or donor lymphocyte infusion donor (not recorded which). It is not recorded whose cells these are; they may come from a transplant donor.

V and J are TRBV7-9 and TRBJ2-7; 11 bases line up with TRBD2. This CDR3 is 13 amino acids long. Germline lookup yields CDR1 SEHNR and CDR2 FQNEAQ (reference sequence). The V and J ends lost 3 bases and 5 bases, in that order; junction bases with no gene match: 0. The CDR3 nucleotides read TGTGCCAGCAGCTTGACTAGCGGGAACGAGCAGTACTTC. Translated: CASSLTSGNEQYF.

This CDR3 reads CASTNGQRTYEQYF. The CDR3 coding sequence is TGTGCCAGCACCAATGGACAGAGGACCTACGAGCAGTACTTC. The chain employs TRBV11-3 and TRBJ2-7; perhaps TRBD1 as D (6 bases). Germline V gene sequence: CDR1 SGHNT, CDR2 YENEEA. V shed 7 bases and J shed 2 bases, with 15 bases lying between them. This CDR3 comprises 14 residues. The full variable domain, its missing parts supplied by reference TRBV11-3 and TRBJ2-7, is EAGVVQSPRYKIIEKKQPVAFWCNPISGHNTLYWYLQNLGQGPELLIRYENEEAVDDSQLPKDRFSAERLKGVDSTLKIQPAELGDSAVYLCASTNGQRTYEQYFGPGTRLTVT.

The chain carries TRBV5-1 and TRBJ1-4; the D is unclear. The CDR3 totals 14 residues. Germline CDR1 reads SGHRS; CDR2 reads YFSETQ. V lost 0 bases and J 2 bases, leaving 5 bases between the germline ends. CDR3 coding DNA: TGCGCCAGCAGCTTGGCCATGACTAATGAAAAACTGTTTTTT. It yields the protein CASSLAMTNEKLFF. The whole variable domain, remainder taken from reference TRBV5-1 and TRBJ1-4, is KAGVTQTPRYLIKTRGQQVTLSCSPISGHRSVSWYQQTPGQGLQFLFEYFSETQRNKGNFPGRFSGRQFSNSRSEMNVSTLELGDSALYLCASSLAMTNEKLFFGSGTQLSVL.

Details on this clonotype: Given the absence of the conserved phenylalanine or tryptophan at the CDR3 end, a read error is likely. The chain uses TRBV20-1 and TRBJ2-1; a possible D gene is TRBD2 (6 bases). The CDR3 is made up of 14 amino acids. The germline V gene has CDR1 DFQATT and CDR2 SNEGSKA (reference sequence). V dropped 4 bases and J dropped 1 base, with 11 bases sitting between them. The CDR3, as DNA: TGCAGTGCTATTGGGGGAGGTTCCTACAATGAGCAGTTCTCC. It translates to CSAIGGGSYNEQFS.

This rearrangement joins TRBV24-1 to TRBJ2-3; no definite D call. In germline, CDR1 is KGHDR, CDR2 SFDVKD. The CDR3 totals 14 residues. V lost 2 bases and J 4 bases, leaving 9 bases between the germline ends. The DNA of the CDR3 is TGTGCCACCAGTGATTCCTACGCTTCAGATACGCAGTATTTT. It encodes CATSDSYASDTQYF.

This chain uses TRBV7-2 with TRBJ1-6; 10 nucleotides agree with TRBD1. V dropped 4 bases and J dropped 9; count of bases not matched to a gene: 9. This CDR3 spans 16 amino acids. Germline assignment: CDR1 SGHTA and CDR2 FQGNSA. CDR3 DNA sequence: TGTGCCAGCAGCTCGATGACAGGGGGCGCGGCTTCACCCCTCCACTTT. It codes for CASSSMTGGAASPLHF. The full variable domain, in which reference TRBV7-2 and TRBJ1-6 provide the parts outside the CDR3, is GAGVSQSPSNKVTEKGKDVELRCDPISGHTALYWYRQSLGQGLEFLIYFQGNSAPDKSGLPSDRFSAERTGGSVSTLTIQRTQQEDSAVYLCASSSMTGGAASPLHFGNGTRLTVT.

A few counts support this clonotype. V gene TRBV5-1 combines with J gene TRBJ2-5; 7 positions match TRBD1. Germline V gene sequence: CDR1 SGHRS, CDR2 YFSETQ. The CDR3 is made up of 18 amino acids. V trimming: 3 bases; J trimming: 5 bases; junction bases outside the gene matches: 19. The CDR3 nucleotides are TGCGCCAGCAGCTCGGGTTCATATAGGGGGCCGATATTTGAGACCCAGTACTTC. Its translation: CASSSGSYRGPIFETQYF.

There are a few counts of this clonotype. The CDR3 sequence is CASRRTNEKLFF. Here the CDR3 DNA reads TGTGCCAGCAGGCGGACTAATGAAAAACTGTTTTTT. The gene calls are TRBV3-1 and TRBJ1-4; D is undetermined. CDR3 length: 12 amino acids. The germline V and J ends were trimmed by 6 bases and 2 bases, with 4 bases remaining between them. Germline-derived CDR1 and CDR2 are LGHDT and YNNKEL (reference sequence).

The chain employs TRBV10-3 and TRBJ2-7; no clear D. CDR3 size: 11 residues. The V end lost 3 bases, the J end lost 2 bases, and 2 bases lay between the germline ends. Germline V gives CDR1 ENHRY, CDR2 SYGVKD. The CDR3 nucleotides read TGTGCCATCAGTGACCCCTACGAGCAGTACTTC. This translates into CAISDPYEQYF.

This clonotype was detected once. The genes are TRBV5-1 and TRBJ2-7; D remains ambiguous. Germline CDR1 and CDR2: SGHRS and YFSETQ. The CDR3 sequence is 15 residues long. V shed 4 bases and J shed 0 bases, with 14 bases lying between them. CDR3 sequence: CASSRAGDSSYEQYF. The CDR3 DNA sequence: TGCGCCAGCAGCCGGGCTGGGGATAGCTCCTACGAGCAGTACTTC.

The V call is TRBV12-3 or TRBV12-4, the J call TRBJ2-1, with 8 bases lining up with TRBD2. CDR3 size: 20 residues. With 5 bases clipped from V and 8 bases from J, the junction kept 26 bases outside the gene matches. DNA of the CDR3: TGTGCCAGCAGTACGGCCCCTAGACAGCACCTTGGGCGGGGGGCCTATGAGCAGTTCTTC. Translation: CASSTAPRQHLGRGAYEQFF.

The genes are TRBV28 and TRBJ2-1; tentatively, D is TRBD1 (6 bases). The CDR3 spans 15 residues. The V end lost 8 bases, the J end lost 5 bases, and 19 bases lay between the germline ends. Germline CDR1 reads MDHEN; CDR2 reads SYDVKM. In nucleotides, the CDR3 is TGTGCCAGCGGCCTCTGGGGAAGGGACAACAATGAGCAGTTCTTC. Protein: CASGLWGRDNNEQFF.

This rearrangement joins TRBV6-5 to TRBJ1-3; D gene ambiguous. This CDR3 is 15 amino acids long. CDR1 and CDR2 from the germline V gene are MNHEY and SVGAGI. Trimming shortened V by 2 bases and J by 0 bases, and 8 bases separated the two germline ends. The CDR3 is CASSYRGPSGNTIYF. The CDR3 bases are TGTGCCAGCAGTTACAGAGGTCCCTCTGGAAACACCATATATTTT.

This clonotype was seen many times. The CDR3 loop is CASSPIPRMAPNTEAFF. DNA of the CDR3: TGTGCCAGCAGCCCGATTCCTAGGATGGCCCCGAACACTGAAGCTTTCTTT. The V and J genes are TRBV6-2 or TRBV6-3 and TRBJ1-1; D is ambiguous. CDR1 is MNHEY and CDR2 is SVGEGT in the germline V gene. V lost 6 bases and J lost 1, with 21 bases in between. This CDR3 comprises 17 residues.

This rearrangement joins TRBV11-2 to TRBJ2-4, with D perhaps matching TRBD1 (5 bases). V lost 1 base and J 2 bases, leaving 12 bases between the germline ends. The CDR3 runs to 16 residues. The germline CDR1 and CDR2 sequences are SGHAT and FQNNGV. The CDR3 nucleotides are TGTGCCAGCAGCTTAGTAGTCAGGGAAACCAAAAACATTCAGTACTTC. This gives the protein CASSLVVRETKNIQYF. Drawing the rest from reference TRBV11-2 and TRBJ2-4, the complete variable domain is EAGVAQSPRYKIIEKRQSVAFWCNPISGHATLYWYQQILGQGPKLLIQFQNNGVVDDSQLPKDRFSAERLKGVDSTLKIQPAKLEDSAVYLCASSLVVRETKNIQYFGAGTRLSVL.

There are a few counts of this clonotype. The chain carries TRBV6-2 or TRBV6-3 and TRBJ2-5, with unresolved D. CDR1 is MNHEY and CDR2 is SVGEGT in the germline V gene. V lost 5 bases and J 2 bases, leaving 9 bases between the germline ends. The CDR3 consists of 13 residues. In nucleotides, the CDR3 is TGTGCCAGCAGTCCGACTTTTCAAGAGACCCAGTACTTC. Protein product: CASSPTFQETQYF.

In this sample, this clonotype turned up a few times. The CDR3 region has the DNA TGCAGCGTTGGGGGAACGGTGCTTACTGAAGCTTTCTTT. Its protein is CSVGGTVLTEAFF. This sequence joins TRBV29-1 and TRBJ1-1; no reliable D call. The CDR3 loop spans 13 amino acids. Germline loops: CDR1 SQVTM, CDR2 ANQGSEA. Trimming took off 4 bases at V and 5 bases at J, with 14 bases between the two ends.

V usage is TRBV7-2 and J usage is TRBJ2-3; D is perhaps TRBD1 (6 bases). Germline V lookup: CDR1 SGHTA, CDR2 FQGNSA. V shed 1 base and J shed 1 base, with 12 bases lying between them. The CDR3 is 16 residues long. CDR3 DNA sequence: TGTGCCAGCAGCTTAGACGGGACACCTGGCACAGATACGCAGTATTTT. Amino acid sequence: CASSLDGTPGTDTQYF.

Only a few counts were recorded for this clonotype. The J gene is TRBJ1-1, the V gene TRBV10-3; D is undetermined. There are 14 residues in the CDR3. Deletions cut 3 bases from V and 0 bases from J, with 8 bases between. CDR1 is ENHRY, CDR2 SYGVKD, per germline. The CDR3 DNA reads TGTGCCATCAGTGATGGAGCCTTGAACACTGAAGCTTTCTTT. The encoded protein is CAISDGALNTEAFF.

This clonotype occurred a few times. The chain links TRBV12-3 or TRBV12-4 to TRBJ1-1; no clear D gene. The V and J ends lost 4 bases and 7 bases respectively, with 7 bases between them. The CDR3 is made up of 11 amino acids. The CDR3 nucleotides read TGTGCCAGCAGTTACAGTTATGAAGCTTTCTTT. As protein: CASSYSYEAFF.

Of note for this clonotype: Germline and junction disagree at one end, which may indicate a read error. V gene TRBV7-2 combines with J gene TRBJ1-2; D is unresolved. CDR3 length: 13 residues. Germline CDR1 is SGHTA and CDR2 is FQGNSA. This CDR3 is CASSFGPAYAYTF. The CDR3 bases are TGTGCCAGCAGCTTCGGACCCGCCTATGCCTACACCTTC. Drawing the rest from reference TRBV7-2 and TRBJ1-2, the complete variable domain is GAGVSQSPSNKVTEKGKDVELRCDPISGHTALYWYRQSLGQGLEFLIYFQGNSAPDKSGLPSDRFSAERTGGSVSTLTIQRTQQEDSAVYLCASSFGPAYAYTFGSGTRLTVV.

In this sample, this clonotype turned up a few times. V gene TRBV15 combines with J gene TRBJ1-6; D might be TRBD1 (5 bases). CDR3 length: 16 residues. CDR1 and CDR2 from the germline V gene are LNHNV and YYDKDF (reference sequence). V lost 0 bases and J 9 bases, leaving 15 bases between the germline ends. In nucleotides, the CDR3 is TGTGCCACCAGCAGAGATCCGGGCAGGGTAGCTTCACCCCTCCACTTT. Translated, it gives CATSRDPGRVASPLHF.

The chain links TRBV7-9 to TRBJ2-5; TRBD1 is a possible D gene (5 bases). The CDR3 runs to 15 residues. V lost 4 bases and J lost 13, with 25 bases in between. CDR1 SEHNR and CDR2 FQNEAQ come from the germline V gene (reference sequence). As DNA, the CDR3 is TGTGCCAGCAGCTCACTATTACCCGACAGCCAGCCTCCGTACTTC. Protein product: CASSSLLPDSQPPYF.

The V call is TRBV5-6, the J call TRBJ2-4; TRBD1 is a possible D gene (6 bases). V lost 7 bases and J lost 0, with 14 bases in between. The CDR3 is made up of 15 amino acids. The germline gives CDR1 SGHDT, CDR2 YYEEEE. The CDR3 coding sequence is TGTGCCAGCGCGGACAGAGTCCTAGCCAAAAACATTCAGTACTTC. It encodes CASADRVLAKNIQYF.

This sequence joins TRBV6-5 and TRBJ2-7; D is unresolved. The CDR3 totals 12 residues. CDR1 is MNHEY and CDR2 is SVGAGI in the germline V gene. Deletions cut 2 bases from V and 5 bases from J, with 7 bases between. The CDR3, as DNA: TGTGCCAGCAGTTACAGTGGGCACGAGCAGTACTTC. Protein: CASSYSGHEQYF.

The V and J genes are TRBV20-1 and TRBJ1-3; 7 nucleotides align to TRBD1. The CDR3 sequence is 16 residues long. Trimming at V came to 5 bases and at J to 0 bases, leaving 10 bases not matched to a gene. Germline-derived CDR1 and CDR2 are DFQATT and SNEGSKA (reference sequence). CDR3 region: CSAGTVFPNSGNTIYF. CDR3 in DNA: TGCAGTGCTGGGACAGTTTTTCCAAACTCTGGAAACACCATATATTTT.

The chain couples TRBV10-3 to TRBJ2-1, with 7 bases identical to TRBD2. CDR3 length: 17 residues. After removal of 5 bases from V and 5 bases from J, the junction contained 15 bases not matched to a gene. Germline CDR1 ENHRY, CDR2 SYGVKD. CDR3 residues: CAISPLPTGTKNNEQFF. The CDR3 bases are TGTGCCATCAGTCCACTCCCAACCGGGACTAAGAACAATGAGCAGTTCTTC.

The genes are TRBV6-6 and TRBJ1-4; no firm D call. Looked up from germline, CDR1 is MNHNY and CDR2 is SVGAGI (reference sequence). Deletions cut 7 bases from V and 8 bases from J, with 11 bases between. The CDR3 is 12 residues long. CDR3 loop: CASTRVGEKLFF. The CDR3 DNA is TGTGCCAGCACGAGAGTAGGAGAAAAACTGTTTTTT.

This clonotype was found a few times. This chain connects TRBV20-1 to TRBJ1-3; TRBD1 aligns across 7 bases. CDR3 size: 14 residues. V lost 5 bases and J lost 4; bases outside the gene matches: 8. Germline CDR1 is DFQATT and CDR2 is SNEGSKA (reference sequence). The CDR3, as DNA: TGCAGTGCTGTGGACAGGTTGTTGGGAAACACCATATATTTT. Protein sequence: CSAVDRLLGNTIYF.

The rearrangement links TRBV3-1 to TRBJ1-4; D is perhaps TRBD1 (6 bases). CDR3 length equals 15 residues. Per the germline V gene, CDR1 is LGHDT and CDR2 is YNNKEL (reference sequence). Trimming removed 3 bases from V and 2 bases from J, with 10 bases in between. The CDR3 region is CASSHGQTTNEKLFF. The DNA for the CDR3 is TGTGCCAGCAGCCATGGACAGACGACTAATGAAAAACTGTTTTTT.